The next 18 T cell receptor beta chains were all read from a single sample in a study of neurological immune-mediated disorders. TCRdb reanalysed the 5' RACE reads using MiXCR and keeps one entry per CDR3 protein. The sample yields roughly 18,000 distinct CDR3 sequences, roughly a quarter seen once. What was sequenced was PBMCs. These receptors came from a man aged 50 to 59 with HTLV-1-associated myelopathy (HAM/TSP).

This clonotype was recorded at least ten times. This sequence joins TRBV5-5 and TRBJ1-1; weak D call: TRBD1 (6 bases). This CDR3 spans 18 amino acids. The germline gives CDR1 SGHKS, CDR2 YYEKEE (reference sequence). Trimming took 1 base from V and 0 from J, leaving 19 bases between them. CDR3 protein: CASSLQWGASSMNTEAFF. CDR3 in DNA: TGTGCCAGCAGCTTGCAATGGGGGGCGTCCTCTATGAACACTGAAGCTTTCTTT.

Written as DNA, the CDR3 is TGTGCCAGCAGCTTAGAGCTGTGGGGATTGGGGATAGATACGCAGTATTTT. It codes for CASSLELWGLGIDTQYF. The chain is built from TRBV7-2 and TRBJ2-3; D is ambiguous. V was trimmed by 1 base and J by 5 bases, leaving 19 bases between them. The germline V gene encodes CDR1 SGHTA and CDR2 FQGNSA. The CDR3 runs to 17 residues.

This CDR3 reads CASSYSNRGIQGNQPQHF. The CDR3 DNA follows: TGTGCCAGCAGTTACTCGAATCGCGGCATACAGGGCAATCAGCCCCAGCATTTT. V gene TRBV6-2 or TRBV6-3 combines with J gene TRBJ1-5; D is possibly TRBD1 (5 bases). CDR3 length: 18 residues. Germline V CDR1 and CDR2: MNHEY, SVGEGT. Between the trimmed V and J ends, which lost 0 bases and 2 bases, there was a span of 17 bases.

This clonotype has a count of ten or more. In DNA, the CDR3 is TGTGCCAGCAGCGTAGGGACGGGTCAAGAGACCCAGTACTTC. Translation gives CASSVGTGQETQYF. This chain connects TRBV9 to TRBJ2-5, with D unresolved. Germline assignment: CDR1 SGDLS and CDR2 YYNGEE. Between the trimmed V and J ends, which lost 0 bases and 2 bases, there was a span of 8 bases. CDR3 length: 14 residues.

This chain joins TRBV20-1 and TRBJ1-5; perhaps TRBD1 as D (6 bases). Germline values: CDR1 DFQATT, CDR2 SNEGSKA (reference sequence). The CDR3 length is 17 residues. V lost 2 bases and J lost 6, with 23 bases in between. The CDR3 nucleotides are TGCAGTGCTAGAAATCAATGGGGGGGCGTCGTCAGTCAGCCCCAGCATTTT. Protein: CSARNQWGGVVSQPQHF.

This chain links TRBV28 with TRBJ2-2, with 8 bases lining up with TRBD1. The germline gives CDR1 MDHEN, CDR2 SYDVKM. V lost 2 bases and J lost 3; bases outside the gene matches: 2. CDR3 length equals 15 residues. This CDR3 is CASSLTTGDTGELFF. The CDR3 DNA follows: TGTGCCAGCAGTTTAACGACAGGGGACACCGGGGAGCTGTTTTTT.

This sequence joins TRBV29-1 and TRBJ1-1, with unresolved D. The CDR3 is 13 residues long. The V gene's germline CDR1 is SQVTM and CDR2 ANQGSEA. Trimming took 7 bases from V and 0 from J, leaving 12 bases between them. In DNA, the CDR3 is TGCAGCGCGGGAGGCAGAATGAACACTGAAGCTTTCTTT. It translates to CSAGGRMNTEAFF.

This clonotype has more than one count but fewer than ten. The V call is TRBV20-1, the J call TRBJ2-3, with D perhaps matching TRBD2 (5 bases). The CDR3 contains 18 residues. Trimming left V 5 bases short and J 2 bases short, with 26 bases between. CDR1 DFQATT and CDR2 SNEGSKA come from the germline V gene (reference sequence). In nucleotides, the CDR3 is TGCAGTGCTGCAACTCCCGGGCGGGCCCACCGTTTCACAGATACGCAGTATTTT. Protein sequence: CSAATPGRAHRFTDTQYF.

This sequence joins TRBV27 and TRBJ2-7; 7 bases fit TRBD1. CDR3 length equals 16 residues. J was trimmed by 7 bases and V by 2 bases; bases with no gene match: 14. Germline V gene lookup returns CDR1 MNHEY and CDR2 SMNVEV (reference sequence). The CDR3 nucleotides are TGTGCCAGCAGTTTACAAAGACAGGGCAACAGAAGGGAGCAGTACTTC. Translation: CASSLQRQGNRREQYF.

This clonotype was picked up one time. The chain's CDR3 is CSNPGVGTDTQYF. In DNA form, the CDR3 reads TGCAGTAACCCAGGGGTAGGCACAGATACGCAGTATTTT. This chain uses TRBV20-1 with TRBJ2-3; TRBD1 is a possible D gene (6 bases). V was cut by 8 bases and J by 1 base, with 13 bases left in between. CDR1 and CDR2 from the germline V gene are DFQATT and SNEGSKA (reference sequence). The CDR3 length is 13 residues.

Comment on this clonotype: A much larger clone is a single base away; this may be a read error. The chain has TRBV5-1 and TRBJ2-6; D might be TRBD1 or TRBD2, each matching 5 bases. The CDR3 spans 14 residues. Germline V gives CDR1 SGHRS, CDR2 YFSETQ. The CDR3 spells CASSRTSGAKVLTF. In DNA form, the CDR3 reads TGCGCCAGCAGCAGGACTTCTGGGGCCAAAGTCCTGACTTTC. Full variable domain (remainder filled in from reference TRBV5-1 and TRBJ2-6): KAGVTQTPRYLIKTRGQQVTLSCSPISGHRSVSWYQQTPGQGLQFLFEYFSETQRNKGNFPGRFSGRQFSNSRSEMNVSTLELGDSALYLCASSRTSGAKVLTFGAGSRLTVL.

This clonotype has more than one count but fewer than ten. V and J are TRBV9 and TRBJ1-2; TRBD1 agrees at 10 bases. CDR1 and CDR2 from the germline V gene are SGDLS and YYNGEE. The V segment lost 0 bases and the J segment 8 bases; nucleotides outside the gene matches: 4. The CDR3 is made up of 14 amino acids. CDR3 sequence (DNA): TGTGCCAGCAGCGTAGCGGGACAGGGGTCAGGCTACACCTTC. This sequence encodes CASSVAGQGSGYTF.

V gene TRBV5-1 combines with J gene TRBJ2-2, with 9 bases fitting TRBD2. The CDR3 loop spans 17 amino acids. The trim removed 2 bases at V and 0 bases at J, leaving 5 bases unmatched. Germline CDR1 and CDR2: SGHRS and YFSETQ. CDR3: CASSFGAGGSNTGELFF. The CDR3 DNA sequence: TGCGCCAGCAGCTTCGGAGCGGGGGGATCGAACACCGGGGAGCTGTTTTTT.

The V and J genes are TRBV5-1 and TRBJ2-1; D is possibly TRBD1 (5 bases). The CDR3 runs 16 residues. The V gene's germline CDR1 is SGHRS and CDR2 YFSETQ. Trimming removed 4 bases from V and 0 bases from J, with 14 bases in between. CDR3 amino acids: CASSPVGADSYNEQFF. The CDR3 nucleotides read TGCGCCAGCAGCCCGGTTGGGGCCGACTCCTACAATGAGCAGTTCTTC.

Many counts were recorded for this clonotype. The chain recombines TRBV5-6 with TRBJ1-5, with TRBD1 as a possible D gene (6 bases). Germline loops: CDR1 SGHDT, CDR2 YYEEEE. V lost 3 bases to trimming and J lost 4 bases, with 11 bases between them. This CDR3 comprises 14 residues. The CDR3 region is CASSSDRVNQPQHF. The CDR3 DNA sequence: TGTGCCAGCAGCTCGGACAGAGTGAATCAGCCCCAGCATTTT.

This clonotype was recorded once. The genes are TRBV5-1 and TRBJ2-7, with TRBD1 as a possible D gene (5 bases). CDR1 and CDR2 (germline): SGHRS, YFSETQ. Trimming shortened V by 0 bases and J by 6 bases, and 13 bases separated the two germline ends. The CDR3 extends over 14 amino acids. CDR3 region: CASSLVPTAGEQYF. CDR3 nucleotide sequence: TGCGCCAGCAGCTTGGTACCGACAGCAGGCGAGCAGTACTTC.

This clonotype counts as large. This chain's CDR3 is CSTDVGYGYTF. The CDR3 coding sequence is TGCAGTACTGACGTAGGCTATGGCTACACCTTC. The chain is built from TRBV29-1 and TRBJ1-2, with D unclear. This CDR3 is built from 11 residues. Germline assignment: CDR1 SQVTM and CDR2 ANQGSEA. The full variable domain, with the rest looked up from reference TRBV29-1 and TRBJ1-2, is SAVISQKPSRDICQRGTSLTIQCQVDSQVTMMFWYRQQPGQSLTLIATANQGSEATYESGFVIDKFPISRPNLTFSTLTVSNMSPEDSSIYLCSTDVGYGYTFGSGTRLTVV.

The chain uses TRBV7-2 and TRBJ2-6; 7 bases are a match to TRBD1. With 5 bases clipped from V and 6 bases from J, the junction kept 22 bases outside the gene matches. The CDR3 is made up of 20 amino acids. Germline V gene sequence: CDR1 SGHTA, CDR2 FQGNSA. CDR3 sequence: CASSPLWPGQRAAVANVLTF. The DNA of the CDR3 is TGTGCCAGCAGCCCCCTATGGCCGGGACAGAGGGCTGCTGTGGCCAACGTCCTGACTTTC.